This T cell receptor beta chain was recorded in a study of beta chain features in type 1 diabetes. cDNA synthesis used the whole RNA isolate, giving expressed TCRB sequences. Here immunoSEQ multiplex PCR was the method, and the copy in TCRdb shows in-frame clones only, minus some. The sample carries some 900,000 clones, roughly 17% recorded once. Germline V gene sequence: CDR1 MNHNS, CDR2 SASEGT. The CDR3 length is 13 residues. Trimming took 6 bases from V and 4 from J; bases not matched to a gene: 6. This receptor was taken from a young woman in good health. V is TRBV6-1 and J is TRBJ2-7, with 7 bases matching TRBD1. Sample: naive CD4+ T cells from blood. The CDR3: CASRTGLDYEQYF. DNA for the CDR3: TGTGCCAGCAGGACAGGGTTGGATTACGAGCAGTACTTC.